This T cell receptor (beta chain) was documented in a study of CD8+ T cells in alopecia areata. Study-wide context: Among treated patients, severity was scored by affected scalp area percentage. Regarding the study as a whole: For lesional scalp, especially alopecia totalis/universalis, clonality was higher than in normal scalp. Between patients, shared TCR sequences were less clear than in mice. This was possibly due in part to HLA diversity in the patient population.

Of note for this clone: What it recognizes is unknown.

RNA extraction was followed by reverse transcription into cDNA, which acted as the sequencing template. Clones were read by immunoSEQ multiplex PCR, and TCRdb kept only the in-frame ones, dropping some. Here the sample spans 130,000 to 150,000 clones, approximately 85% being singletons. Treatment of the sample: oral pan-JAK inhibitor, 5-10 mg twice daily. PBMCs served as the source from which CD4+ and CD8+ T cells were sorted. V lost 10 bases to trimming and J lost 0 bases, with 12 bases between them. The CDR3 sequence is 13 residues long. Per germline, CDR1 SEHNR and CDR2 FQNEAQ (reference sequence).

The V and J genes are TRBV7-9 and TRBJ1-1; D is uncertain. The material was CD8+ T cells sorted from blood, obtained at week 4, from a patient treated with tofacitinib. The clonotype comes from a human donor with alopecia areata. CDR3 nucleotides: TGTGCCACCACCGGCCGAGTGAACACTGAAGCTTTCTTT. It yields the protein CATTGRVNTEAFF.